These 14 T cell receptor beta chains were all obtained from the same sample, sequenced in a study of blood T cell repertoires in COVID-19. The table came from immunoSEQ multiplex PCR; TCRdb's copy has only in-frame clones and leaves some out. The sample yields about 140,000 clones, over 60% seen once. The sample was peripheral blood. The receptors stem from a man at least 80 years old with acute or convalescent COVID-19.

J is TRBJ1-4 and V is TRBV18, with 8 bases matching TRBD1. With 1 base clipped from V and 8 bases from J, the junction kept 6 bases outside the gene matches. CDR1 and CDR2 from the germline V gene are KGHSH and LQKENI. This CDR3 has 15 residues. CDR3 region: CASSPRTDRVEKLFF. CDR3 DNA: TGTGCCAGCTCACCACGGACGGACAGGGTGGAAAAACTGTTTTTT.

The rearrangement joins TRBV27 to TRBJ1-1; 7 bases match TRBD1. From germline, CDR1 is MNHEY and CDR2 SMNVEV (reference sequence). V shed 10 bases, J shed 0 bases, and the junction held 11 bases outside the gene matches. The CDR3 covers 15 residues. The chain's CDR3 is CATFRTGPMNTEAFF. CDR3 DNA: TGTGCCACTTTCCGGACAGGTCCTATGAACACTGAAGCTTTCTTT.

The chain recombines TRBV12-3 or TRBV12-4 with TRBJ1-3, with TRBD1 matching 7 bases. V lost 6 bases to trimming and J lost 1 base; unmatched junction nucleotides: 0. This CDR3 spans 13 amino acids. The CDR3 DNA follows: TGTGCCAGCAGGACAGGGTCTGGAAACACCATATATTTT. It specifies CASRTGSGNTIYF.

This chain connects TRBV6-5 to TRBJ2-3; D is perhaps TRBD1 (6 bases). V was cut by 7 bases and J by 5 bases, with 10 bases left in between. This CDR3 region has 12 residues. Germline V CDR1 and CDR2: MNHEY, SVGAGI. Here the CDR3 DNA reads TGTGCCAGCACTATAGGGGGAGATACGCAGTATTTT. Translated, it gives CASTIGGDTQYF.

This clone was detected a few times. The J gene is TRBJ1-2, the V gene TRBV15; TRBD1 might be the D (5 bases). Germline lookup yields CDR1 LNHNV and CDR2 YYDKDF (reference sequence). Trimming stripped 1 base from V and 6 bases from J, with 9 bases between. CDR3 length: 13 amino acids. CDR3 sequence: CATSRGPGDGYTF. CDR3 DNA: TGTGCCACCAGCAGAGGCCCGGGGGATGGCTACACCTTC.

This chain connects TRBV7-2 to TRBJ2-1, with D maybe TRBD1 (6 bases). V lost 5 bases and J 3 bases, leaving 17 bases between the germline ends. The germline gives CDR1 SGHTA, CDR2 FQGNSA. The CDR3 totals 16 residues. The CDR3 protein is CASSPEFGGDYNEQFF. For the CDR3, the DNA is TGTGCCAGCAGCCCAGAATTTGGGGGCGACTACAATGAGCAGTTCTTC.

The chain is built from TRBV28 and TRBJ1-1, with unresolved D. The V end lost 6 bases, the J end lost 7 bases, and 9 bases lay between the germline ends. Germline V gene sequence: CDR1 MDHEN, CDR2 SYDVKM. This CDR3 is 11 amino acids long. CDR3 residues: CASSLLLEAFF. CDR3 nucleotides: TGTGCCAGCAGCCTCCTACTTGAAGCTTTCTTT.

V and J are TRBV4-3 and TRBJ1-2; D not certain. The germline CDR1 and CDR2 sequences are LGHNA and YSLEER. The germline V and J ends were trimmed by 0 bases and 3 bases, with 11 bases remaining between them. CDR3 size: 15 residues. The CDR3 region has the DNA TGCGCCAGCAGCCAAGAGTATGGGCAGGACTATGGCTACACCTTC. Its translation is CASSQEYGQDYGYTF.

CDR3 protein: CASSPGGRDYGYTF. CDR3 nucleotide sequence: TGTGCCAGCTCACCGGGGGGACGGGACTATGGCTACACCTTC. The V call is TRBV18, the J call TRBJ1-2, with D perhaps matching TRBD1 (5 bases). Germline values: CDR1 KGHSH, CDR2 LQKENI. V lost 3 bases and J 3 bases, leaving 11 bases between the germline ends. This CDR3 contains 14 residues.

The V and J genes are TRBV11-1 and TRBJ2-2, with D tentatively TRBD2 (6 bases). Germline V gene lookup returns CDR1 SGHAT and CDR2 FQDESV (reference sequence). The CDR3 length is 14 residues. Trimming removed 7 bases from V and 2 bases from J, with 11 bases in between. The CDR3 is CASIWGENTGELFF. The CDR3 DNA reads as TGTGCCAGCATCTGGGGGGAAAACACCGGGGAGCTGTTTTTT.

The chain employs TRBV7-9 and TRBJ2-7, with D perhaps TRBD2 (5 bases). This CDR3 has 12 residues. V gave up 5 bases and J gave up 8 bases, with 13 bases separating them. CDR1 SEHNR and CDR2 FQNEAQ come from the germline V gene (reference sequence). CDR3 sequence (DNA): TGTGCCAGCAGCCCGGACTCTCTCAAGCAGTACTTC. Protein product: CASSPDSLKQYF.

The chain joins TRBV15 to TRBJ2-7, with TRBD2 matching 8 bases. The germline CDR1 and CDR2 sequences are LNHNV and YYDKDF (reference sequence). With 4 bases clipped from V and 5 bases from J, the junction kept 7 bases outside the gene matches. The CDR3 length is 14 residues. The CDR3 nucleotides read TGTGCCACCAGCAAGGGCCGGGGGGGCCACGAGCAGTACTTC. Its protein product is CATSKGRGGHEQYF.

The chain uses TRBV5-6 and TRBJ1-1, with D perhaps TRBD1 (6 bases). Trimming left V 0 bases short and J 6 bases short, with 6 bases between. Germline V gene lookup returns CDR1 SGHDT and CDR2 YYEEEE. The CDR3 has 12 amino acids. The CDR3 DNA is TGTGCCAGCAGCTTGGGGGGGCCTGAAGCTTTCTTT. This sequence encodes CASSLGGPEAFF.

As DNA, the CDR3 is TGTGCCAGCAGCTTTATGCGGGGGGGCGGGACAGATACGCAGTATTTT. This gives the protein CASSFMRGGGTDTQYF. The chain has TRBV5-4 and TRBJ2-3, with TRBD2 identical over 9 bases. This CDR3 comprises 16 residues. Germline-derived CDR1 and CDR2 are SGHNT and YYREEE (reference sequence). The V gene end was trimmed by 2 bases and the J gene end by 3 bases; junction bases not matched to a gene: 7.